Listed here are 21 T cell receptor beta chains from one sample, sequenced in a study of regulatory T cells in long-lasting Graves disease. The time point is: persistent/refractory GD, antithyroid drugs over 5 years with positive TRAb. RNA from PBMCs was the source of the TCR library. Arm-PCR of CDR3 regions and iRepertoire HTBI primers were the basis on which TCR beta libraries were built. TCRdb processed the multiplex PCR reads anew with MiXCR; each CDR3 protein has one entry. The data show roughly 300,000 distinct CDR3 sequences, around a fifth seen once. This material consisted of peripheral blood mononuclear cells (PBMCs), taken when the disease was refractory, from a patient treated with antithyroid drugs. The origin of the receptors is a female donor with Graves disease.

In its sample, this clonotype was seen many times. This CDR3 reads CASSPPYTHEAFF. The CDR3 DNA reads TGTGCCAGCAGCCCGCCCTACACGCACGAAGCTTTCTTT. The V gene is TRBV28, the J gene TRBJ1-1; D call uncertain. The CDR3 is 13 residues long. V gave up 6 bases and J gave up 8 bases, with 16 bases separating them. Germline loops: CDR1 MDHEN, CDR2 SYDVKM.

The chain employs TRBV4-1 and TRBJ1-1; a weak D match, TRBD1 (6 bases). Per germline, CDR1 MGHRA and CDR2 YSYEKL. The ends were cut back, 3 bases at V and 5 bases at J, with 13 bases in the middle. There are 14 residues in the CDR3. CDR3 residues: CASSHGRGRTEAFF. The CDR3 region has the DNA TGCGCCAGCAGCCATGGACGGGGGCGGACTGAAGCTTTCTTT.

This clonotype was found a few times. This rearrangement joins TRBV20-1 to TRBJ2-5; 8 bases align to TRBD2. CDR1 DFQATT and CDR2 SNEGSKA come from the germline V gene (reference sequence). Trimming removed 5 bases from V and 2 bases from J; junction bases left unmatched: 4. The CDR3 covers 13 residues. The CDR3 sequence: CSAETSDQETQYF. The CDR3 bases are TGCAGTGCTGAGACTAGCGATCAAGAGACCCAGTACTTC.

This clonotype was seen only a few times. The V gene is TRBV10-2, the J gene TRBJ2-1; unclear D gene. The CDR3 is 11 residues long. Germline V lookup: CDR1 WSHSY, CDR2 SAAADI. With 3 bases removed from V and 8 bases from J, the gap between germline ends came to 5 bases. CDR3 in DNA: TGCGCCAGCAGTGATGCGGATGAGCAGTTCTTC. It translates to CASSDADEQFF.

CDR3 DNA: TGTGCCAGCAGTGCGGTGGGGGACGAGCAGTACTTC. Encoded protein: CASSAVGDEQYF. The genes are TRBV27 and TRBJ2-7; D is possibly TRBD1 or TRBD2 (5 bases each). Germline lookup yields CDR1 MNHEY and CDR2 SMNVEV (reference sequence). V lost 5 bases and J lost 5, with 10 bases in between. The CDR3 runs 12 residues.

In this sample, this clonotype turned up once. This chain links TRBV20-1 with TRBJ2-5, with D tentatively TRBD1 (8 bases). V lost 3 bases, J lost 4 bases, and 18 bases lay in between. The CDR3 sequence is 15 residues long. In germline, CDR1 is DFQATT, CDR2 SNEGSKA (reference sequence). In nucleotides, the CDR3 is TGCAGTGCTAGCCCCGTAACAGGGGGGGGAGAGACCCAGTACTTC. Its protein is CSASPVTGGGETQYF.

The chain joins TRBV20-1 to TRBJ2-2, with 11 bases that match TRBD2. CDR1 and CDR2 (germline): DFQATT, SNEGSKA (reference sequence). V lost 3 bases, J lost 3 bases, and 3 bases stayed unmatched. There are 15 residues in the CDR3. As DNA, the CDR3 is TGCAGTGCTAGGGGGACTAGCGGTTACACCGGGGAGCTGTTTTTT. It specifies CSARGTSGYTGELFF.

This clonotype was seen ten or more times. The CDR3: CARPIRDKNTEAFF. The CDR3 DNA sequence: TGTGCCAGACCAATCCGGGACAAAAACACTGAAGCTTTCTTT. This chain joins TRBV2 and TRBJ1-1; perhaps TRBD1 as D (6 bases). From germline, CDR1 is SNHLY and CDR2 FYNNEI. V lost 9 bases, J lost 2 bases, and 16 bases lay in between. The CDR3 contains 14 residues.

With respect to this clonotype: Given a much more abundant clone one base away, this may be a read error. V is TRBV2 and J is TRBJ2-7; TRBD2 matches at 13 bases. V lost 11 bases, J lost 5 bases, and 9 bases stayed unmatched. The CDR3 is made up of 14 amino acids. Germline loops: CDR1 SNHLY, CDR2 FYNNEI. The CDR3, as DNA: TGTGCCTGCGCCACTAGCGGGAGGGCCGACGAGCAGTACTTC. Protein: CACATSGRADEQYF.

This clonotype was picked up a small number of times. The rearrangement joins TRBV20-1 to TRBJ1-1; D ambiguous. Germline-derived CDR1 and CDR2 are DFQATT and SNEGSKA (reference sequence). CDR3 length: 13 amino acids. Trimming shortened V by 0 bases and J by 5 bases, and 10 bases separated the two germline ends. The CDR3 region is CSARDKGETEAFF. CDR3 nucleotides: TGCAGTGCTAGAGATAAGGGAGAGACTGAAGCTTTCTTT.

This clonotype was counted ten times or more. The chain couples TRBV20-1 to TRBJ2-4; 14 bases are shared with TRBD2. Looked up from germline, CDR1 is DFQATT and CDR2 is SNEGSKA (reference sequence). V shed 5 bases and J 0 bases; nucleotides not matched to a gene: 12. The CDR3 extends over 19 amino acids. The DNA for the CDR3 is TGCAGTGCTGGGATACCGGGACTAGCGGGAGATATAGCCAAAAACATTCAGTACTTC. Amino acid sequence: CSAGIPGLAGDIAKNIQYF.

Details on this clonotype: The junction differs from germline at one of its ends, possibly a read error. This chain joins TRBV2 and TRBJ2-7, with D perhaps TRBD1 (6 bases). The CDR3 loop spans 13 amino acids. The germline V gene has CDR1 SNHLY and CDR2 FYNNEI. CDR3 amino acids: CASSLDRSCEQYF. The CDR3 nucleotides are TGTGCCAGCAGCTTGGACAGATCCTGCGAGCAGTACTTC.

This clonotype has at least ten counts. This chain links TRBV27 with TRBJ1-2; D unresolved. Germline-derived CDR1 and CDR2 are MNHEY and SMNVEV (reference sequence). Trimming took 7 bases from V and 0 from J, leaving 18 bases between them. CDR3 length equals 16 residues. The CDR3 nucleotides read TGTGCCAGCACCCCCTCCTGGAGACCGACTAACTATGGCTACACCTTC. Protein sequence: CASTPSWRPTNYGYTF.

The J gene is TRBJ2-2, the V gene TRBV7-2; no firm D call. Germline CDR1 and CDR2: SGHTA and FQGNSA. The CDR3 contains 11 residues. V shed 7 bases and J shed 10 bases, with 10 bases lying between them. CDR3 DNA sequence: TGTGCCAGCACCCCCGGGTCGGAGCTGTTTTTT. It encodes CASTPGSELFF. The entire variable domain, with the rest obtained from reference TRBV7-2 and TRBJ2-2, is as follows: GAGVSQSPSNKVTEKGKDVELRCDPISGHTALYWYRQSLGQGLEFLIYFQGNSAPDKSGLPSDRFSAERTGGSVSTLTIQRTQQEDSAVYLCASTPGSELFFGEGSRLTVL.

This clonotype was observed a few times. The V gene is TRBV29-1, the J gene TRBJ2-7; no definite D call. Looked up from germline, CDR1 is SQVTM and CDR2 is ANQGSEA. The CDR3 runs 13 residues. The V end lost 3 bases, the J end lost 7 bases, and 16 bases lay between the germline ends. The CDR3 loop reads CSVDTGRVREQYF. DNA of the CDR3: TGCAGCGTTGACACGGGTAGGGTGAGAGAGCAGTACTTC.

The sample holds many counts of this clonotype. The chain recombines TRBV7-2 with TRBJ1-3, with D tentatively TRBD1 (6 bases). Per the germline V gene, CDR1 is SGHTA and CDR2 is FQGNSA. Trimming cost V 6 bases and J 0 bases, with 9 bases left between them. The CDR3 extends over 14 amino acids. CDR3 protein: CASSLQGSGNTIYF. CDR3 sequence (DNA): TGTGCCAGCAGTTTACAGGGCTCTGGAAACACCATATATTTT.

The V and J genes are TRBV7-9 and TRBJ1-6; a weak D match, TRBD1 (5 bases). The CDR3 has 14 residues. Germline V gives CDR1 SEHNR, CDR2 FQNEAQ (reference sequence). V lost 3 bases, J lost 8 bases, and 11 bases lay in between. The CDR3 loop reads CASSLGEMDSPLHF. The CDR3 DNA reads TGTGCCAGCAGCTTGGGGGAGATGGATTCACCCCTCCACTTT.

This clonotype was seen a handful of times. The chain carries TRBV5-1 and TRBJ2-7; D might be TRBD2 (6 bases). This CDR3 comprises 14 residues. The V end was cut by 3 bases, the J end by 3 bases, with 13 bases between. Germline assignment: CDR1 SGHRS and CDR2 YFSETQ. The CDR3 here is CASSSAEGGYEQYF. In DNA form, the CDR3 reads TGCGCCAGCAGCTCGGCGGAGGGAGGCTACGAGCAGTACTTC.

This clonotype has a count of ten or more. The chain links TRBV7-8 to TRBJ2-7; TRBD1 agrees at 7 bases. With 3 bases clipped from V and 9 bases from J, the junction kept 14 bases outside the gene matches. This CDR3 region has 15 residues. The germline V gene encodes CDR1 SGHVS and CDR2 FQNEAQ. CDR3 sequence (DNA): TGTGCCAGCAGCTTGGTGGGACAGCCCTACGAGCGGCAGTACTTC. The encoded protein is CASSLVGQPYERQYF.

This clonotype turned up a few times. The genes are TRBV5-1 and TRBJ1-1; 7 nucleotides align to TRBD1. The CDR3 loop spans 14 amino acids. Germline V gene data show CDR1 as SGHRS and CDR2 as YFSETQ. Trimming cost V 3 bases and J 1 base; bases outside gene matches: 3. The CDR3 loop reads CASSWGTENTEAFF. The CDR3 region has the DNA TGCGCCAGCAGCTGGGGGACAGAGAACACTGAAGCTTTCTTT.

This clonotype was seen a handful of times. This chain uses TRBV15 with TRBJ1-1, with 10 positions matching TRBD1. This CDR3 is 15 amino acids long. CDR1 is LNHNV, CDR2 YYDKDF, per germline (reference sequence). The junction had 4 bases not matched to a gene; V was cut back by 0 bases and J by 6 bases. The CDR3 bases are TGTGCCACCAGCAGAGATCGGGGGACAGGGGCTGAAGCTTTCTTT. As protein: CATSRDRGTGAEAFF.